Described below is a single T cell receptor (beta chain) sequence and its context. Its antigen is unknown. Regarding treatment: oral pan-JAK inhibitor, 5-10 mg twice daily. RNA extraction and reverse transcription yielded cDNA as sequencing template. The table came from immunoSEQ multiplex PCR; TCRdb's copy has only in-frame clones and leaves some out. The table records 150,000 to 250,000 clones, 55% to 70% of them present only once. The CDR3 contains 14 residues. V lost 4 bases and J lost 5, with 14 bases in between. The germline V gene encodes CDR1 GTSNPN and CDR2 SVGIG (reference sequence). This sample is part of a study of CD8+ T cells in alopecia areata. Study results and limitations: Having one nonresponder leaves uncertain how baseline CD8+ expansion relates to response.

The sequence was collected from a human donor with alopecia areata. The specimen comprised CD4+ T cells sorted from blood, sampled at week 4, from a patient treated with tofacitinib. This sequence joins TRBV30 and TRBJ1-4, with D possibly being TRBD1 (6 bases). This CDR3 reads CAWNSRDNNEKLFF. The CDR3 coding sequence is TGTGCCTGGAATAGCCGGGACAACAATGAAAAACTGTTTTTT.